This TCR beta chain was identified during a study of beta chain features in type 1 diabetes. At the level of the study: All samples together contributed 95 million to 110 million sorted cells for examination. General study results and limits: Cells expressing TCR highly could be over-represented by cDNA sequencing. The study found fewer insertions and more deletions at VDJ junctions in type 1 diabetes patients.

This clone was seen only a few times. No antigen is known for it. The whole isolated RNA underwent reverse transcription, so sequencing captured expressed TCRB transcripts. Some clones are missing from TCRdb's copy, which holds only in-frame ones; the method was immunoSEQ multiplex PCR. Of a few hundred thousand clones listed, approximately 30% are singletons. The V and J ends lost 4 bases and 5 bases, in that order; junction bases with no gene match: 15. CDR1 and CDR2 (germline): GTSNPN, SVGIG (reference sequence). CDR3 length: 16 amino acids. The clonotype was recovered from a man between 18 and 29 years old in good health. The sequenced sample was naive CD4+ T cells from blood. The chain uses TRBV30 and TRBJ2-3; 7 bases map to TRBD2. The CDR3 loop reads CAWNLRGGPAGDTQYF. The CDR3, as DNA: TGTGCCTGGAACCTCCGGGGAGGGCCCGCCGGAGATACGCAGTATTTT.